Listed below are T cell receptor beta chains from one sample, sequenced in a study of OX40 agonist ivuxolimab in advanced cancers. Profiling relied on immunoSEQ multiplex PCR, and the TCRdb table lists in-frame clones only, not all of them. Of about 67,000 clones listed, 80% are singletons. The specimen comprised CD4+ or CD8+ T cells sorted from blood, sampled in a trial of the OX40 agonist ivuxolimab. These receptor sequences come from an adult with an advanced solid tumor such as melanoma, head and neck, liver or kidney cancer. The CDR3 runs from the conserved cysteine through the conserved F or W. D genes are given only for firm matches. Size is omitted from some rows. Given values are once, few, many or a class for expanded clones.

J gene | D gene | V gene | clone size | CDR3 protein | CDR3 DNA
TRBJ1-4 | TRBD1 | TRBV19 | - | CASSRGTGGAPEKLFF | TGTGCCAGTAGTAGGGGGACAGGGGGCGCCCCTGAAAAACTGTTTTTT
TRBJ2-3 | - | TRBV4-2 | few | CASSQDVLNTQYF | TGTGCCAGCAGCCAAGATGTTCTTAATACGCAGTATTTT
TRBJ1-2 | TRBD1 | TRBV2 | - | CASSKVTGGRGDGYTF | TGTGCCAGCAGTAAGGTGACAGGGGGAAGGGGTGATGGCTACACCTTC
TRBJ2-2 | - | TRBV19 | few | CASSTGIQGRTGELFF | TGTGCCAGTAGTACCGGAATCCAGGGGCGCACCGGGGAGCTGTTTTTT
TRBJ1-6 | TRBD1 | TRBV6-5 | once | CASSHRGVYSPLHF | TGTGCCAGCAGTCACAGGGGGGTGTATTCACCCCTCCACTTT
TRBJ2-2 | TRBD2 | TRBV7-2 | - | CASSLRVGLAGGPSGELFF | TGTGCCAGCAGCCTAAGAGTGGGACTAGCGGGAGGGCCGTCCGGGGAGCTGTTTTTT
TRBJ2-5 | - | TRBV5-1 | - | CASSSGTVRKETQYF | TGCGCCAGCAGCTCCGGGACGGTGAGGAAAGAGACCCAGTACTTC
TRBJ2-1 | - | TRBV6-6 | - | CASSPSTNEQFF | TGTGCCAGCAGTCCATCTACCAATGAGCAGTTCTTC
TRBJ1-5 | TRBD1 | TRBV27 | - | CASSLIWAGGRGQPQHF | TGTGCCAGCAGTTTGATCTGGGCAGGGGGTAGGGGGCAGCCCCAGCATTTT
TRBJ1-5 | TRBD1 | TRBV28 | - | CASITVGTGPNQPQHF | TGTGCCAGCATTACCGTAGGGACAGGCCCGAATCAGCCCCAGCATTTT
TRBJ2-3 | TRBD1 | TRBV7-9 | - | CASSSGDSYSTDTQYF | TGTGCCAGCAGCTCCGGGGACAGCTATAGCACAGATACGCAGTATTTT
TRBJ1-6 | - | TRBV7-9 | - | CASSFEQINSPLHF | TGTGCCAGCAGCTTCGAACAGATCAATTCACCCCTCCACTTT
TRBJ1-5 | - | TRBV30 | - | CAWSAPGQYSNQPQHF | TGTGCCTGGAGTGCTCCGGGTCAATATAGCAATCAGCCCCAGCATTTT